A selection of T cell receptor beta chains follows, all from one sample in a study of shared clonotypes between healthy human individuals. Some clones are missing from TCRdb's copy, which holds only in-frame ones; the method was immunoSEQ multiplex PCR. The table includes 2 million to 2.5 million clones, about 95% detected once. The sample consisted of naive CD8+ T cells sorted from blood. Receptors originate from a man aged 18 to 30 in good health. Both conserved end residues are part of each CDR3.

TRBV4-1	TRBJ2-7	CASSQRLTDPYEQYF
TRBV10-3	TRBJ1-2	CAISDGTDYGYTF
TRBV6-5	TRBJ2-5	CASSFLAGAETQYF
TRBV4-1	TRBJ2-3	CASSQDLPHTDTQYF
TRBV29-1	TRBJ2-3	CSVEYPLGDTQYF
TRBV30	TRBJ2-3	CAWSPLDTDTQYF
TRBV2	TRBJ1-5	CASRAGTVRSF
TRBV28	TRBJ1-1	CASSLSRVSKAFF
TRBV18	TRBJ2-6	CASSRDRGHTPGANVLTF
TRBV13	TRBJ1-1	CASAWDRAAEAFF
TRBV10-2	TRBJ1-2	CASSEGGGYTF
TRBV7-8	TRBJ2-7	CASSLGGYSYEQYF
TRBV7-8	TRBJ2-1	CASSKGLAGSSSYNEQFF
TRBV28	TRBJ1-6	CASSKKQGPYNSPLHF
TRBV4-3	TRBJ2-2	CASSQELGRANTGELFF
TRBV10-1	TRBJ1-1	CASTHRGTAQRTEAFF
TRBV14	TRBJ2-1	CASSHPVFLNEQFF
TRBV5-6	TRBJ2-7	CASSLYLASYEQYF
TRBV6-5	TRBJ2-7	CASSQGLYEQYF
TRBV10-3	TRBJ1-1	CAIGFGGDTEAFF
TRBV5-6	TRBJ1-3	CASSFPGISGNTIYF
TRBV7-8	TRBJ2-7	CASSFDRLGYEQYF
TRBV10-3	TRBJ2-5	CAISESLAGGEETQYF
TRBV6-5	TRBJ1-4	CASTGQTNEKLFF
TRBV4-3	TRBJ1-1	CASSQVLGTEAFF
TRBV7-6	TRBJ2-1	CASSYGQNNEQFF
TRBV5-4	TRBJ1-1	CASSSGQGLWEAFF
TRBV4-1	TRBJ2-1	CASSQDGTIYNEQFF
TRBV5-1	TRBJ1-1	CASSFYRVGGTEAFF
TRBV27	TRBJ2-1	CASSLQVYNEQFF
TRBV19	TRBJ2-1	CASSRTSGIYNEQFF
TRBV6-5	NA	CASSYASGGSGYEQYF
TRBV18	TRBJ2-3	CASSVGDSTDTQYF
TRBV13	TRBJ2-5	CASSLGWEGQETQYF
TRBV6-1	TRBJ2-7	CASSRTASYSYEQYF
TRBV19	TRBJ1-2	CASRLTGDYGYTF
TRBV6-6	TRBJ1-2	CASSYSEGGTGYTF
TRBV2	TRBJ2-3	CASSEEVQTDTQYF
TRBV30	TRBJ2-5	CAWSEQETQYF
TRBV7-8	TRBJ2-7	CASSPHGYEQYF
TRBV19	TRBJ1-1	CASSSQGIAEAFF
TRBV27	TRBJ1-4	CASSSLPLGYNEKLFF
TRBV9	TRBJ1-3	CASSGMGGPIYF
TRBV27	TRBJ1-5	CASSPTPVAQPQHF
TRBV2	TRBJ2-5	CATGTWEQETQYF
TRBV4-2	TRBJ1-4	CASSQDEAGRTEKLFF
TRBV5-1	TRBJ2-7	CASSWTSGNSYEQYF
TRBV4-2	TRBJ1-5	CASSQVGTGGSNQPQHF